This is a list of T cell receptor beta chains from one sample in a study of T cells in Graves' hyperthyroidism and ophthalmopathy. TCRdb reprocessed the multiplex PCR reads via MiXCR and lists one record per CDR3 protein. The repertoire holds over 200,000 distinct CDR3 sequences, with 17% as singletons. The source material was blood. The origin of the receptors is a man between 45 and 60 years old with Graves' hyperthyroidism. CDR3s include the opening cysteine and the closing phenylalanine or tryptophan. D genes are given only for firm matches. The size field is filled for only some rows; it gives once, few, many or a size class.

J,D,size,V,DNA,CDR3
TRBJ2-4,.,many,TRBV3-1,TGTGCCAGCAGCCAAGGGAGGATACCGCGGCGGGGAAAAAACATTCAGTACTTC,CASSQGRIPRRGKNIQYF
TRBJ2-2,.,once,TRBV5-4,TGTGCCAGCAGCCCCTTTGGGGTGAACACCGGGGAGCTGTTTTTT,CASSPFGVNTGELFF
TRBJ2-7,.,many,TRBV20-1,TGCAGTGCTAGTAAGACCTACGAGCAGTACTTC,CSASKTYEQYF
TRBJ2-7,.,.,TRBV5-7,TGTGCCAGCAGCCCAAACGATGGTGAAGTTAGGTACGAGCAGTACTTC,CASSPNDGEVRYEQYF
TRBJ2-1,TRBD2,.,TRBV6-1,TGTGCCAGCAGTAATAGCGGGAGGGGTGGTGAGCAGTTCTTC,CASSNSGRGGEQFF
TRBJ2-2,.,.,TRBV9,TGTGCCAGCAGCGTACAGGGGGGAGGGGACACCGGGGAGCTGTTTTTT,CASSVQGGGDTGELFF
TRBJ2-3,TRBD2,few,TRBV4-1,TGCGCCAGCAGCCCAGGAGCGGGACTAGGCACAGATACGCAGTATTTT,CASSPGAGLGTDTQYF
TRBJ1-1,TRBD1,many,TRBV28,TGTGCCAGCAGTTCCCTGGGGACAGGGGGCAACACTGAAGCTTTCTTT,CASSSLGTGGNTEAFF
TRBJ2-7,TRBD1,.,TRBV20-1,TGCAGTGCTAGAGCAGGACAGGGGGCAAGTAGTGGGCAGTACTTC,CSARAGQGASSGQYF
TRBJ2-7,.,.,TRBV3-1,TGTGCCAGCAGCCAGACCTCGGGGGCCCACCTATACGAGCAGTACTTC,CASSQTSGAHLYEQYF
TRBJ2-5,.,.,TRBV5-6,TGTGCCAGCAGCTCCTCCGCAGGTGAAGAGACCCAGTACTTC,CASSSSAGEETQYF
TRBJ2-7,TRBD1,.,TRBV28,TGTGCCAGCAGTCCCGACAGGGATACCACCTACGAGCAGTACTTC,CASSPDRDTTYEQYF
TRBJ1-6,.,.,TRBV27,TGTGCCAGCAGTTTAATCCCTACAGGGTCGGATTCACCCCCCCACTTT,CASSLIPTGSDSPPHF
TRBJ2-3,.,many,TRBV12-3/TRBV12-4,TGTGCCAGCAGTCCTCCGGGAATAGGGTGGGGAGGCACAGATACGCAGTATTTT,CASSPPGIGWGGTDTQYF
TRBJ2-3,TRBD1,.,TRBV2,TGTGCCAGCAGTGGGCAGGGGGAAACAGATACGCAGTATTTT,CASSGQGETDTQYF
TRBJ1-1,.,.,TRBV19,TGTGCCAGTAGGGTCTCCGCGACGGTGAACACTGAAGCTTTCTTT,CASRVSATVNTEAFF
TRBJ2-7,.,once,TRBV14,TGTGCCAGCAGCCCACTGGACGGACGACTGTCTGGTTCCTACGAGCAGTACTTC,CASSPLDGRLSGSYEQYF